These T cell receptor beta chains were read from a single sample in a study of regulatory T cells in long-lasting Graves disease. TCRdb reprocessed the multiplex PCR reads via MiXCR and lists one record per CDR3 protein. This sample has 400,000 to 650,000 distinct CDR3 sequences, with 16% found just once. This sample was also put to use in a study of T cells in Graves' hyperthyroidism and ophthalmopathy.

Material: peripheral blood mononuclear cells (PBMCs), obtained at new diagnosis, from a patient treated with antithyroid drugs. These TCRs come from a woman aged 35-60 years with Graves disease. The conserved cysteine and the conserved F or W are not part of the CDR3 here.

V gene	J gene	CDR3 protein
TRBV25-1	TRBJ1-2	ASSESETGFYT
TRBV29-1	TRBJ2-5	SVARGTQETQY
TRBV11-2	TRBJ2-1	ASRNFWGQNEQF
TRBV13	TRBJ1-3	ASSLGFGGLSGNTIY
TRBV12-3/TRBV12-4	TRBJ2-2	ASSSPPGELF
TRBV27	TRBJ1-2	ASSPLSLPPLDYGYT
TRBV12-3/TRBV12-4	TRBJ1-2	ASSTQGRPGYT
TRBV11-2	TRBJ2-7	ASSLETGRQEY
TRBV24-1	TRBJ2-1	ATRGTASGEQF
TRBV13	TRBJ1-4	ASSFLNEKLF
TRBV7-9	TRBJ1-5	ASSHVPTGGRNQPQH
TRBV13	TRBJ2-2	ASTRGRTGDTGELF
TRBV6-5	TRBJ1-1	ASSYEDKSTRNTEAF
TRBV12-3/TRBV12-4	TRBJ1-5	ASSPRGDSNQPQH
TRBV2	TRBJ1-2	ASSSAYGYT
TRBV5-1	TRBJ2-2	ASSGGWVTGELF
TRBV30	TRBJ2-1	AWSVNPRANEQF
TRBV30	TRBJ1-1	AWSPRTGNTEAF
TRBV2	TRBJ1-6	ASSSGHGRGTLH
TRBV12-3/TRBV12-4	TRBJ2-1	ASSQPGFSYNEQF
TRBV25-1	TRBJ1-1	ASRQHTEAF
TRBV7-3	TRBJ2-2	ASSSQGTANTGELF
TRBV5-1	TRBJ2-5	ASSWSGGRQETQY
TRBV5-1	TRBJ2-7	ASSLGVISTRGQPTQY
TRBV7-2	TRBJ1-3	ASSSQGATGNTIY
TRBV27	TRBJ1-6	ASSSGGSWGSPLH
TRBV2	TRBJ1-1	ASSVLGQGAYAEAF
TRBV3-1	TRBJ2-7	ASSQAPGSFYEQY
TRBV20-1	TRBJ1-4	SASGGTGIAEFEKLF
TRBV6-2/TRBV6-3	TRBJ1-6	ASSYKGGLGDSPLH
TRBV2	TRBJ1-5	ASSLQDSNQPQH
TRBV6-1	TRBJ1-5	AGSGSANPYSNQPQH
TRBV3-1	TRBJ2-2	AGKGADTGELF
TRBV6-2/TRBV6-3	TRBJ2-1	ASRSGSRGYNEQF
TRBV6-1	TRBJ2-1	ASSKGWGYEQF
TRBV9	TRBJ2-3	ASSTMVESTQY
TRBV11-2	TRBJ2-5	ASTRLPGQGAETQY
TRBV20-1	TRBJ2-7	SARDRVSYEQY
TRBV5-5	TRBJ1-2	ASRAGRGILDGYT
TRBV7-9	TRBJ1-5	ASSLDNQPQH
TRBV28	TRBJ2-7	ASWTSDNGEQY
TRBV2	TRBJ1-1	ASGRRDRNTEAF
TRBV2	TRBJ1-5	ASIGQENQPQH
TRBV5-1	TRBJ1-1	ASSPGTVSNTEAF
TRBV6-1	TRBJ2-3	ASSAHSLSTDTQY
TRBV12-3/TRBV12-4	TRBJ2-6	ASSPLTGSGANVLT
TRBV11-2	TRBJ2-1	ASSLAGGSGYNEQF
TRBV18	TRBJ2-3	ASSPPTGTSTDTQY
TRBV5-1	TRBJ2-2	ASSLDGTNTGELF
TRBV12-5	TRBJ1-6	ASGSGTGSSPLH
TRBV7-9	TRBJ1-5	ASSGTGDQPQH
TRBV2	TRBJ2-4	ASSADRGKNIQY